Listed here is a single T cell receptor beta chain. The data belong to a study of control samples from healthy donors and cancer patients. The repertoire was sequenced with immunoSEQ multiplex PCR; TCRdb's copy has only in-frame clones and lacks some. The sample has over 100,000 clones, around 90% seen once. The J segment lost 2 bases and the V segment lost 4 bases, leaving 2 bases of the junction unmatched. The CDR3 runs 14 residues. The V gene's germline CDR1 is SGHVS and CDR2 FQNEAQ. Sequencing was carried out using blood. This sequence originates from a man in his forties or fifties in good health. The chain joins TRBV7-8 to TRBJ1-2; the match to TRBD1 covers 9 bases. CDR3: CASSSGQGNYGYTF. CDR3 bases: TGTGCCAGCAGCTCAGGACAGGGGAACTATGGCTACACCTTC.